This T cell receptor beta chain was retrieved from a study of blood T cell repertoires in COVID-19. As for the study in general: COVID-19 samples collected from the United States, Italy and Spain covered acute and convalescent phases. Nucleic acid was either cDNA or gDNA, and it came from T cells, B-cell-depleted T cells, or PBMCs.

In the study's own analysis: Researchers report that nucleated cell counts were estimated from reference gene primer amplification. Using immunoSEQ multiplex PCR, the repertoire was profiled, and TCRdb retains in-frame clones only, with some absent. The DNA was the basis for D and trimming; V, J and clone size are from that table. The sample includes under 200,000 clones, around nine tenths of them seen just once. CDR1 SGHTA and CDR2 FQGTGA come from the germline V gene. Between the trimmed V and J ends, which lost 4 bases and 4 bases, there was a span of 13 bases. The CDR3 is 14 residues long. This TCR was sampled from a man aged 18 to 29 with active or convalescent COVID-19. V usage is TRBV7-3 and J usage is TRBJ1-1; weak D call: TRBD1 (6 bases). The sequencing input was peripheral blood. In nucleotides, the CDR3 is TGTGCCAGCAGCTCCAGAGGGGGTGGCACTGAAGCTTTCTTT. It codes for CASSSRGGGTEAFF.